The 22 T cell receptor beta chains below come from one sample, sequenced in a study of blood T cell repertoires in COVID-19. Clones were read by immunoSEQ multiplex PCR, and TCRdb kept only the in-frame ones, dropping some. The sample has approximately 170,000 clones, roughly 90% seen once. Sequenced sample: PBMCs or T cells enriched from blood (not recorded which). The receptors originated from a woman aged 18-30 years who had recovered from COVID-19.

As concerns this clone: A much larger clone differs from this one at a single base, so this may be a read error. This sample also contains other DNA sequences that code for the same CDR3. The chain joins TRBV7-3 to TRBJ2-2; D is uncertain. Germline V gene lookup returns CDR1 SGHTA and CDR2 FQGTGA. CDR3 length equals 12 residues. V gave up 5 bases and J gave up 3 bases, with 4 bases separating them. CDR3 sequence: CASSSDTGELFF. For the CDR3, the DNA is TGTGCCAGCAGCAGCGACACCGGGGAGCTGTTTTTT.

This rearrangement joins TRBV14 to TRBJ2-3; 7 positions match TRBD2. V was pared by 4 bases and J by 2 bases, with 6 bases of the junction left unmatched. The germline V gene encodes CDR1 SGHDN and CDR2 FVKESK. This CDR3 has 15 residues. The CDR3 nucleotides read TGTGCCAGCAGCCCACTCGAGCGGGACACAGATACGCAGTATTTT. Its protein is CASSPLERDTDTQYF.

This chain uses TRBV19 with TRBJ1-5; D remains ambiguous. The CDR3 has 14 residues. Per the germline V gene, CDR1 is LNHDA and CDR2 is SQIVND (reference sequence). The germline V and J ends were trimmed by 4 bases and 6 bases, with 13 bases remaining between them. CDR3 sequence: CASSTRGLGQPQHF. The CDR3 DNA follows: TGTGCCAGTAGTACACGCGGGCTAGGTCAGCCCCAGCATTTT.

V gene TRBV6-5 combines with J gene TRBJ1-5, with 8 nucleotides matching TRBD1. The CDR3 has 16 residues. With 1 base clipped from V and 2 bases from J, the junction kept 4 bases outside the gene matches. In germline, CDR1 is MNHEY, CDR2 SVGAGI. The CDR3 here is CASSYLQGVGNQPQHF. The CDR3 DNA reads TGTGCCAGCAGTTACTTACAGGGGGTGGGCAATCAGCCCCAGCATTTT.

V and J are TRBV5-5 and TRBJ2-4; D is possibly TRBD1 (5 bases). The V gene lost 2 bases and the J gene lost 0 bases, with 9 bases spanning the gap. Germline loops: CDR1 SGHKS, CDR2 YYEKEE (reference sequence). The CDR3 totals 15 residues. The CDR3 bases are TGTGCCAGCAGCTTAGACAGTCTAGCCAAAAACATTCAGTACTTC. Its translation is CASSLDSLAKNIQYF.

The CDR3 nucleotides are TGTGCCAGCAATCAACTAGCGGGAGAGGCAGATACGCAGTATTTT. Its translation: CASNQLAGEADTQYF. V and J are TRBV6-5 and TRBJ2-3; 11 bases agree with TRBD2. CDR3 length: 15 amino acids. Trimming at V came to 7 bases and at J to 4 bases, leaving 7 bases not matched to a gene. Germline V gene lookup returns CDR1 MNHEY and CDR2 SVGAGI.

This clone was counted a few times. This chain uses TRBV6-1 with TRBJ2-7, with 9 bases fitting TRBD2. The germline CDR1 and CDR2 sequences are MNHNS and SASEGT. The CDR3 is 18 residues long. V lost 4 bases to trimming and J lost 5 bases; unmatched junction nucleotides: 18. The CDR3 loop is CASSVYGTEAGGFHEQYF. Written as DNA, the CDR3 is TGTGCCAGCAGTGTATACGGGACAGAAGCGGGAGGCTTTCACGAGCAGTACTTC.

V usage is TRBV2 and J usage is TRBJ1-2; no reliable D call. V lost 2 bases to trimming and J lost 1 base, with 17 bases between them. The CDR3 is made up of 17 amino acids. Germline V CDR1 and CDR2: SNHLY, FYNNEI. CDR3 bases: TGTGCCAGCAGTGAAAGAGGGTTCTGGGCGAATAACTATGGCTACACCTTC. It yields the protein CASSERGFWANNYGYTF.

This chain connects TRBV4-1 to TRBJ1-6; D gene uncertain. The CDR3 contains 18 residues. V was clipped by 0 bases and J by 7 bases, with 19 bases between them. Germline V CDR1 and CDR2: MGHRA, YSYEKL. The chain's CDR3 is CASSQEKAGSTGNSPLHF. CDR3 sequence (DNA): TGCGCCAGCAGCCAAGAAAAGGCGGGCTCCACTGGAAATTCACCCCTCCACTTT.

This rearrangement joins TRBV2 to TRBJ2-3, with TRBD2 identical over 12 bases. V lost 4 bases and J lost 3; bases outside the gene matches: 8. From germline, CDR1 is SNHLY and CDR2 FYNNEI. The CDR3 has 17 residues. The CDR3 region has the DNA TGTGCCAGCAGTGCACCTAGCGGGAGGGCCGATACAGATACGCAGTATTTT. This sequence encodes CASSAPSGRADTDTQYF.

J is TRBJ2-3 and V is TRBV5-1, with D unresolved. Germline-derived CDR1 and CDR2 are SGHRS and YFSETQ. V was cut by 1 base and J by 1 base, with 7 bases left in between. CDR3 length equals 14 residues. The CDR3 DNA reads TGCGCCAGCAGCTTGTCCGCAGGCACAGATACGCAGTATTTT. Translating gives CASSLSAGTDTQYF. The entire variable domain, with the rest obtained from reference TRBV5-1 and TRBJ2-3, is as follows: KAGVTQTPRYLIKTRGQQVTLSCSPISGHRSVSWYQQTPGQGLQFLFEYFSETQRNKGNFPGRFSGRQFSNSRSEMNVSTLELGDSALYLCASSLSAGTDTQYFGPGTRLTVL.

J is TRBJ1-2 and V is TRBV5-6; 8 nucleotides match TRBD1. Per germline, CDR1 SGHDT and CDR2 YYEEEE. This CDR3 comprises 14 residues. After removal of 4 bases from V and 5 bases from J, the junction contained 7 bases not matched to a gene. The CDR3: CASSGTGPAYGYTF. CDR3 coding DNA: TGTGCCAGCAGCGGGACAGGCCCCGCGTATGGCTACACCTTC. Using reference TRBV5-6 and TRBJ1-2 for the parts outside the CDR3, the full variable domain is DAGVTQSPTHLIKTRGQQVTLRCSPKSGHDTVSWYQQALGQGPQFIFQYYEEEERQRGNFPDRFSGHQFPNYSSELNVNALLLGDSALYLCASSGTGPAYGYTFGSGTRLTVV.

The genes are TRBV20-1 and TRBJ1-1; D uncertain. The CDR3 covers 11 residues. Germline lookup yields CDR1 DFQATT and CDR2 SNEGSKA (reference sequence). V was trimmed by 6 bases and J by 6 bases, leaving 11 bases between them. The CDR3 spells CSALSRAEAFF. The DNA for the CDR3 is TGCAGTGCCCTGAGTCGCGCTGAAGCTTTCTTT.

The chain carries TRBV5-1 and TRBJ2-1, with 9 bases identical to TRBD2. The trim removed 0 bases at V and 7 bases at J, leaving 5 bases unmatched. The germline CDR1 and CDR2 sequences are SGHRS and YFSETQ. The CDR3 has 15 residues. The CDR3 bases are TGCGCCAGCAGCTTGGAAGCGGGAGGTTGGAATGAGCAGTTCTTC. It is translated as CASSLEAGGWNEQFF.

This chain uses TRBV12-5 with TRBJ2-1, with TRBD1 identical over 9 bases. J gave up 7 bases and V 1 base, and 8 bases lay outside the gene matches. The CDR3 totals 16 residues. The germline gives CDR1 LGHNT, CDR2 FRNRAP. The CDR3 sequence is CASGLGTGGRWNEQFF. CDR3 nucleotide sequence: TGTGCTAGTGGTTTGGGTACAGGGGGCAGGTGGAATGAGCAGTTCTTC.

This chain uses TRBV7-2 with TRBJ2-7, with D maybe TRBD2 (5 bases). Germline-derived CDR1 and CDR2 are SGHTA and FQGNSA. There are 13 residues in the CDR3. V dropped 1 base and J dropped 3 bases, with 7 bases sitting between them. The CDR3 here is CASSLGRDYEQYF. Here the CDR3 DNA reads TGTGCCAGCAGCTTAGGCCGGGACTACGAGCAGTACTTC. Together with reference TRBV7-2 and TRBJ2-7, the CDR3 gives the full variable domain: GAGVSQSPSNKVTEKGKDVELRCDPISGHTALYWYRQSLGQGLEFLIYFQGNSAPDKSGLPSDRFSAERTGGSVSTLTIQRTQQEDSAVYLCASSLGRDYEQYFGPGTRLTVT.

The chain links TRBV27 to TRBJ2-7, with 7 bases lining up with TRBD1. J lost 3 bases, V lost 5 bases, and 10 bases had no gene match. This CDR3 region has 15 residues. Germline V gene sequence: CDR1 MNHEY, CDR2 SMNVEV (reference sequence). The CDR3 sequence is CASSASGTAFYEQYF. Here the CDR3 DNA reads TGTGCCAGCAGTGCCTCCGGGACAGCCTTCTACGAGCAGTACTTC.

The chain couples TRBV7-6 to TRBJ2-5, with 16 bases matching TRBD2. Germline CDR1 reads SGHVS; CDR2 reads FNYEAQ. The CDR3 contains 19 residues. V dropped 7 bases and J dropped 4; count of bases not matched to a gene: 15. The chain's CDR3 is CASTHVRGTSGRASETQYF. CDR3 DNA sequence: TGTGCCAGCACCCACGTGAGGGGGACTAGCGGGAGGGCCTCAGAGACCCAGTACTTC.

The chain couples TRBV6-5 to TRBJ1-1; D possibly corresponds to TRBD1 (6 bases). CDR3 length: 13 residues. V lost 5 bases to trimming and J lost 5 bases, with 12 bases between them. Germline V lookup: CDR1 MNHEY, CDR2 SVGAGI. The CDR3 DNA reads TGTGCCAGCAGTCTGCAGGGGTTGACTGAAGCTTTCTTT. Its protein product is CASSLQGLTEAFF.

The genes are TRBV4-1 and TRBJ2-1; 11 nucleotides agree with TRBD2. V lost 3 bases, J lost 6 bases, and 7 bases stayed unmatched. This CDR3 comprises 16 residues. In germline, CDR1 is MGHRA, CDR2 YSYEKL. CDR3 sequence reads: CASSQPTSGRSNEQFF. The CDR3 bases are TGCGCCAGCAGCCAGCCAACTAGCGGGAGATCCAATGAGCAGTTCTTC.

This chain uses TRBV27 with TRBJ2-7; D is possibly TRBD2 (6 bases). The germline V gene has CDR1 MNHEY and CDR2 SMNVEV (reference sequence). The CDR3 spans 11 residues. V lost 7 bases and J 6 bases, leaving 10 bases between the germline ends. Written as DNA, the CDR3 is TGTGCCAGCAAGATGGGGGGCGAGCAGTACTTC. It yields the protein CASKMGGEQYF.

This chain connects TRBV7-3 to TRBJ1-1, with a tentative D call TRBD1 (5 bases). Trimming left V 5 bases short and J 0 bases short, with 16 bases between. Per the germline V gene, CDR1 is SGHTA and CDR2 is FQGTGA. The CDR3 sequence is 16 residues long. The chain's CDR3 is CASSAIPTGLNTEAFF. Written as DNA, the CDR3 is TGTGCCAGCAGCGCGATTCCTACAGGTCTGAACACTGAAGCTTTCTTT.